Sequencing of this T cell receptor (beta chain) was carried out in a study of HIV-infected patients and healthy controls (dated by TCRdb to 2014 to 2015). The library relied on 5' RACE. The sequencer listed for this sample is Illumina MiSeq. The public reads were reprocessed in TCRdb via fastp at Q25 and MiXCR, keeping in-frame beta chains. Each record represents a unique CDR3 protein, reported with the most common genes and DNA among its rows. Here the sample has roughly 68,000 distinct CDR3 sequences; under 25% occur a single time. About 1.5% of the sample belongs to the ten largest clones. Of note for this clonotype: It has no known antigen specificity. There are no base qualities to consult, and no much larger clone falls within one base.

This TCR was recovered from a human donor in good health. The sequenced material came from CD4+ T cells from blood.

The CDR3 amino acid sequence is: CASSFETGVNGYTF. The nucleotides read TGCGCCAGCAGCTTTGAGACAGGGGTAAATGGCTACACCTTC. Here the chain combines TRBV5-1 and TRBJ1-2, with TRBD1 identical over 8 junction bases. Relative to germline, V is missing 2 bases and J is missing 6 bases, with 6 bases of the junction outside any gene match. The CDR3 numbers 14 residues from cysteine through phenylalanine. Only the CDR3 region is kept as DNA, spanning 42 bases read in frame from base 1. Looking up the germline V gene yields CDR1 SGHRS and CDR2 YFSETQ.